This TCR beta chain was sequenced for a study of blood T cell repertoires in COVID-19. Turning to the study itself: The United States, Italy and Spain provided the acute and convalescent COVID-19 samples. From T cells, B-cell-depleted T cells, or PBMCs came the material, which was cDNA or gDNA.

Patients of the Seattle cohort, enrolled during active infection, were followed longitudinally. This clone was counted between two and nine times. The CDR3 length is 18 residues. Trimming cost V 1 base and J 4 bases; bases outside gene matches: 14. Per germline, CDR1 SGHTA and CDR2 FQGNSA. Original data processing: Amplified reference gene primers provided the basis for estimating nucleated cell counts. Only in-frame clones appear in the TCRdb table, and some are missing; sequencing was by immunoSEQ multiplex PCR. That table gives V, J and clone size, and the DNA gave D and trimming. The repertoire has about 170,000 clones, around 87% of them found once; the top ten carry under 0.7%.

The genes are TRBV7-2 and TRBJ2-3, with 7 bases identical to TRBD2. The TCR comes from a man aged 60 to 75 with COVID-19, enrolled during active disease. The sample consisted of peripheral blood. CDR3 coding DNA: TGTGCCAGCAGCTTAGGATTTTTAGCGGGCGGGCGGGCAGATACGCAGTATTTT. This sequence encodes CASSLGFLAGGRADTQYF.